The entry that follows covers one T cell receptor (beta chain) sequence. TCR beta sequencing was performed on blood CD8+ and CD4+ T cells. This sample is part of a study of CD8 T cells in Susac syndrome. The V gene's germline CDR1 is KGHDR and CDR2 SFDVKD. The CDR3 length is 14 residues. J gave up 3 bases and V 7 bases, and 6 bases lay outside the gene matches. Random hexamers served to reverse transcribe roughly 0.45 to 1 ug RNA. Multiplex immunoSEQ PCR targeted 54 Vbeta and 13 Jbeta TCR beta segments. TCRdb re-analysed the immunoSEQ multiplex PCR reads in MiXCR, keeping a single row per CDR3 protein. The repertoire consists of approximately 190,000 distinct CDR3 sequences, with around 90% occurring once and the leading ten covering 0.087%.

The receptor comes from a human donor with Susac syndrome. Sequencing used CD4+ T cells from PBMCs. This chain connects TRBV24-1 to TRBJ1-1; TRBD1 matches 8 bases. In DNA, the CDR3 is TGTGCCACCAGGCCTGGACAGGGATACACTGAAGCTTTCTTT. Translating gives CATRPGQGYTEAFF.